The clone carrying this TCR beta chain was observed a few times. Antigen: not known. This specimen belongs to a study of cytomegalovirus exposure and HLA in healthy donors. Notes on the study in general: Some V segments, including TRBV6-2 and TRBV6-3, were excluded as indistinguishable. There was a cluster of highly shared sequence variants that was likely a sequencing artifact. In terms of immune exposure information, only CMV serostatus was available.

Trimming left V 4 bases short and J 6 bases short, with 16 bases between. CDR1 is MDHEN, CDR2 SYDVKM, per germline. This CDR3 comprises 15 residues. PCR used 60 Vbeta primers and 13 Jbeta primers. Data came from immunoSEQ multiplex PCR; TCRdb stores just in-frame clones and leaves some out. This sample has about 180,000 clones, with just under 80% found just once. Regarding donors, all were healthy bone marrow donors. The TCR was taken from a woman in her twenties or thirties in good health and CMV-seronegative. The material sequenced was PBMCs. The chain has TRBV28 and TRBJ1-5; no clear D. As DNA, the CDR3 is TGTGCCAGCAGTTGGGATGCGGAGGGCGGTCAGCCCCAGCATTTT. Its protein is CASSWDAEGGQPQHF.